The rows below give T cell receptor beta chains drawn from one sample of a study of PD-L1 blockade in urothelial cancer. TCRdb keeps only in-frame clones here, not all; method: immunoSEQ multiplex PCR. The sample includes 75,000 to 95,000 clones, approximately 90% of them seen just once. Sequencing used PBMCs, obtained around atezolizumab (anti-PD-L1) treatment. The receptors originated from a woman older than 75 with urothelial cancer. The CDR3 runs from the conserved cysteine through the conserved F or W. Fields, in order: D gene, J gene, clone size, CDR3 length, V gene, CDR3 DNA, CDR3 protein. A D gene is named only where the DNA matches it firmly. Clone size is given for some rows only: seen once, a few or many times, or a class if the clone is expanded.

d_call: NA
j_call: TRBJ1-5
clone_size: once
cdr3_length: 13
v_call: TRBV18
cdr3_nt: TGTGCCAGCTCACCCGGGTGGAATCAGCCCCAGCATTTT
cdr3_aa: CASSPGWNQPQHF

d_call: NA
j_call: TRBJ2-3
clone_size: NA
cdr3_length: 17
v_call: TRBV15
cdr3_nt: TGTGCCACCAGCAGAGGATCCCTCAGCGGACGCACAGATACGCAGTATTTT
cdr3_aa: CATSRGSLSGRTDTQYF

d_call: TRBD2
j_call: TRBJ2-3
clone_size: NA
cdr3_length: 16
v_call: TRBV6-5
cdr3_nt: TGTGCCAGCAGTTACGTCCCTAGCGGGCCCACAGATACGCAGTATTTT
cdr3_aa: CASSYVPSGPTDTQYF

d_call: TRBD1
j_call: TRBJ2-5
clone_size: NA
cdr3_length: 13
v_call: TRBV19
cdr3_nt: TGTGCCAGTAGCGACAGGGGGCTGGAGACCCAGTACTTC
cdr3_aa: CASSDRGLETQYF

d_call: NA
j_call: TRBJ2-7
clone_size: NA
cdr3_length: 13
v_call: TRBV19
cdr3_nt: TGTGCCAGTAGTTCCACAGGGTCCTACGAGCAGTACTTC
cdr3_aa: CASSSTGSYEQYF

d_call: NA
j_call: TRBJ2-7
clone_size: once
cdr3_length: 16
v_call: TRBV5-1
cdr3_nt: TGCGCCAGCAGCTTGGCCGCACTTCCCTCCCCCTACGAGCAGTACTTC
cdr3_aa: CASSLAALPSPYEQYF

d_call: TRBD2
j_call: TRBJ2-1
clone_size: few
cdr3_length: 16
v_call: TRBV11-2
cdr3_nt: TGTGCCAGCAGTTTCCCGACTAGCGCAGACTACAATGAGCAGTTCTTC
cdr3_aa: CASSFPTSADYNEQFF

d_call: TRBD2
j_call: TRBJ2-6
clone_size: NA
cdr3_length: 17
v_call: TRBV11-2
cdr3_nt: TGTGCCAGCAGCTCGGGACTAGTCACCTCTGGGGCCAACGTCCTGACTTTC
cdr3_aa: CASSSGLVTSGANVLTF

d_call: TRBD1
j_call: TRBJ1-2
clone_size: once
cdr3_length: 13
v_call: TRBV7-8
cdr3_nt: TGTGCCAGCAGCCGGGACAGGGCGGAGGGCTACACCTTC
cdr3_aa: CASSRDRAEGYTF

d_call: TRBD1
j_call: TRBJ2-3
clone_size: NA
cdr3_length: 15
v_call: TRBV28
cdr3_nt: TGTGCCAGCAGTTTAGGAGGACAGGGTATAGATACGCAGTATTTT
cdr3_aa: CASSLGGQGIDTQYF

d_call: NA
j_call: TRBJ1-1
clone_size: NA
cdr3_length: 15
v_call: TRBV6-1
cdr3_nt: TGTGCCAGCAGTGAAGGGGGCGCCTTCCCCACTGAAGCTTTCTTT
cdr3_aa: CASSEGGAFPTEAFF

d_call: NA
j_call: TRBJ1-2
clone_size: NA
cdr3_length: 12
v_call: TRBV6-5
cdr3_nt: TGTGCCAGCAGTCCCTCCGGGTCCGGCTACACCTTC
cdr3_aa: CASSPSGSGYTF

d_call: NA
j_call: TRBJ1-3
clone_size: NA
cdr3_length: 15
v_call: TRBV28
cdr3_nt: TGTGCCAGCAGTTTCGTAGACATCTCTGGAAACACCATATATTTT
cdr3_aa: CASSFVDISGNTIYF

d_call: NA
j_call: TRBJ2-1
clone_size: NA
cdr3_length: 16
v_call: TRBV9
cdr3_nt: TGTGCCAGCAGCGTAGATGCAGGATACTCCTACAATGAGCAGTTCTTC
cdr3_aa: CASSVDAGYSYNEQFF

d_call: TRBD2
j_call: TRBJ2-1
clone_size: NA
cdr3_length: 15
v_call: TRBV5-1
cdr3_nt: TGCGCCAGCAGCCCCGAGAGCGGGAATAAGAATGAGCAGTTCTTC
cdr3_aa: CASSPESGNKNEQFF

d_call: NA
j_call: TRBJ1-1
clone_size: once
cdr3_length: 13
v_call: TRBV5-4
cdr3_nt: TGTGCCAGCAGCTTCCCTCCGAACACTGAAGCTTTCTTT
cdr3_aa: CASSFPPNTEAFF

d_call: NA
j_call: TRBJ2-2
clone_size: once
cdr3_length: 15
v_call: TRBV28
cdr3_nt: TGTGCCAGCAGTTTTTGGGCCGCGAACACCGGGGAGCTGTTTTTT
cdr3_aa: CASSFWAANTGELFF

d_call: TRBD1
j_call: TRBJ2-5
clone_size: NA
cdr3_length: 15
v_call: TRBV9
cdr3_nt: TGTGCCAGCAGCGTAGAATCGACAGGGAGAGAGACCCAGTACTTC
cdr3_aa: CASSVESTGRETQYF

d_call: TRBD2
j_call: TRBJ2-7
clone_size: NA
cdr3_length: 15
v_call: TRBV7-9
cdr3_nt: TGTGCCAGCAGCCTACTTAGCGGGATCCTCTACGAGCAGTACTTC
cdr3_aa: CASSLLSGILYEQYF

d_call: NA
j_call: TRBJ2-5
clone_size: NA
cdr3_length: 13
v_call: TRBV19
cdr3_nt: TGTGCCAGTAGTAACACCCTCCAAGAGACCCAGTACTTC
cdr3_aa: CASSNTLQETQYF

d_call: TRBD2
j_call: TRBJ2-7
clone_size: NA
cdr3_length: 16
v_call: TRBV10-3
cdr3_nt: TGTGCCATCAGGGGAGGAACTAGCGGGAGCGGAGGGGAGCAGTACTTC
cdr3_aa: CAIRGGTSGSGGEQYF

d_call: TRBD2
j_call: TRBJ2-1
clone_size: NA
cdr3_length: 15
v_call: TRBV18
cdr3_nt: TGTGCCAGCTCACCAGTTAGCGGGAGCAGCGATGAGCAGTTCTTC
cdr3_aa: CASSPVSGSSDEQFF

d_call: NA
j_call: TRBJ2-7
clone_size: NA
cdr3_length: 11
v_call: TRBV28
cdr3_nt: TGTGCCAGCAGTGTTAGCTACGAGCAGTACTTC
cdr3_aa: CASSVSYEQYF

d_call: NA
j_call: TRBJ1-3
clone_size: NA
cdr3_length: 16
v_call: TRBV5-1
cdr3_nt: TGCGCCAGCAGCTCGGGTCCCTCCGACTCTGGAAACACCATATATTTT
cdr3_aa: CASSSGPSDSGNTIYF

d_call: NA
j_call: TRBJ2-5
clone_size: NA
cdr3_length: 14
v_call: TRBV7-9
cdr3_nt: TGTGCCAGCAGCTTAGGGGGAGGACGGGAGACCCAGTACTTC
cdr3_aa: CASSLGGGRETQYF

d_call: NA
j_call: TRBJ1-1
clone_size: few
cdr3_length: 14
v_call: TRBV30
cdr3_nt: TGTGCCTGGACTTTGGACAGCACGGTCACTGAAGCTTTCTTT
cdr3_aa: CAWTLDSTVTEAFF

d_call: TRBD1
j_call: TRBJ2-7
clone_size: once
cdr3_length: 17
v_call: TRBV28
cdr3_nt: TGTGCCAGCAGTCCCTGGCCCCGGGACAGGGGTGTTAGCGAGCAGTACTTC
cdr3_aa: CASSPWPRDRGVSEQYF

d_call: NA
j_call: TRBJ2-5
clone_size: NA
cdr3_length: 16
v_call: TRBV7-3
cdr3_nt: TGTGCCAGCAGCTTAGGGCGGAACAGGTACCAAGAGACCCAGTACTTC
cdr3_aa: CASSLGRNRYQETQYF

d_call: TRBD1
j_call: TRBJ1-1
clone_size: NA
cdr3_length: 13
v_call: TRBV5-6
cdr3_nt: TGTGCCAGCAGCGCCGGGACAGGTCGAGCAGCTTTCTTT
cdr3_aa: CASSAGTGRAAFF

d_call: TRBD2
j_call: TRBJ2-1
clone_size: NA
cdr3_length: 19
v_call: TRBV13
cdr3_nt: TGTGCCAGCAGCCGTGGGGGACTAGCGAGCCCGGGAGTCATGTATGAGCAGTTCTTC
cdr3_aa: CASSRGGLASPGVMYEQFF

d_call: NA
j_call: TRBJ2-5
clone_size: NA
cdr3_length: 12
v_call: TRBV7-2
cdr3_nt: TGTGCCAGCAGCACAAGGGGAGAGACCCAGTACTTC
cdr3_aa: CASSTRGETQYF

d_call: TRBD1
j_call: TRBJ1-5
clone_size: few
cdr3_length: 18
v_call: TRBV10-3
cdr3_nt: TGTGCCATCAGTGATTCGGGACAGGGGGCCTTAGCAAATCAGCCCCAGCATTTT
cdr3_aa: CAISDSGQGALANQPQHF

d_call: TRBD2
j_call: TRBJ2-1
clone_size: NA
cdr3_length: 17
v_call: TRBV4-2
cdr3_nt: TGTGCCAGCAGCCAAGGGCCCGGGACTAGCGGATACAATGAGCAGTTCTTC
cdr3_aa: CASSQGPGTSGYNEQFF

d_call: TRBD1
j_call: TRBJ1-3
clone_size: NA
cdr3_length: 15
v_call: TRBV4-1
cdr3_nt: TGCGCCAGCAGCCACCGGACAGGGACTGGAAACACCATATATTTT
cdr3_aa: CASSHRTGTGNTIYF

d_call: TRBD2
j_call: TRBJ2-1
clone_size: NA
cdr3_length: 17
v_call: TRBV5-1
cdr3_nt: TGCGCCAGCAGCTTGGCGGGACTAGCGGGAGTGTACAATGAGCAGTTCTTC
cdr3_aa: CASSLAGLAGVYNEQFF

d_call: NA
j_call: TRBJ2-3
clone_size: NA
cdr3_length: 17
v_call: TRBV5-1
cdr3_nt: TGCGCCAGCAGCTTGACCCATGGCCCGAGGGGGACAGATACGCAGTATTTT
cdr3_aa: CASSLTHGPRGTDTQYF

d_call: NA
j_call: TRBJ1-2
clone_size: NA
cdr3_length: 15
v_call: TRBV18
cdr3_nt: TGTGCCAGCTCCCTTAAGCAGGGGCCTAACTATGGCTACACCTTC
cdr3_aa: CASSLKQGPNYGYTF

d_call: NA
j_call: TRBJ1-1
clone_size: few
cdr3_length: 13
v_call: TRBV2
cdr3_nt: TGTGCCAGCTCGACGGGGAGGAACACTGAAGCTTTCTTT
cdr3_aa: CASSTGRNTEAFF

d_call: NA
j_call: TRBJ2-1
clone_size: once
cdr3_length: 11
v_call: TRBV19
cdr3_nt: TGTGCCAGTAGATATGTCAATGAGCAGTTCTTC
cdr3_aa: CASRYVNEQFF

d_call: NA
j_call: TRBJ1-4
clone_size: NA
cdr3_length: 15
v_call: TRBV5-1
cdr3_nt: TGCGCCAGCAGCCTGGGGCCGGGGGGAGACGAAAAACTGTTTTTT
cdr3_aa: CASSLGPGGDEKLFF

d_call: NA
j_call: TRBJ2-5
clone_size: NA
cdr3_length: 16
v_call: TRBV5-1
cdr3_nt: TGCGCCAGCAGCTTTGGCGGGACTCGAATCCAAGAGACCCAGTACTTC
cdr3_aa: CASSFGGTRIQETQYF

d_call: TRBD1
j_call: TRBJ1-1
clone_size: once
cdr3_length: 12
v_call: TRBV6-1
cdr3_nt: TGTGCCAGCACTCTAGACAGGGTGGGGGCTTTCTTT
cdr3_aa: CASTLDRVGAFF

d_call: NA
j_call: TRBJ2-7
clone_size: NA
cdr3_length: 16
v_call: TRBV4-1
cdr3_nt: TGCGCCAGCAGCCAAGAGACTGGGGGCGCCTCCTACGAGCAGTACTTC
cdr3_aa: CASSQETGGASYEQYF